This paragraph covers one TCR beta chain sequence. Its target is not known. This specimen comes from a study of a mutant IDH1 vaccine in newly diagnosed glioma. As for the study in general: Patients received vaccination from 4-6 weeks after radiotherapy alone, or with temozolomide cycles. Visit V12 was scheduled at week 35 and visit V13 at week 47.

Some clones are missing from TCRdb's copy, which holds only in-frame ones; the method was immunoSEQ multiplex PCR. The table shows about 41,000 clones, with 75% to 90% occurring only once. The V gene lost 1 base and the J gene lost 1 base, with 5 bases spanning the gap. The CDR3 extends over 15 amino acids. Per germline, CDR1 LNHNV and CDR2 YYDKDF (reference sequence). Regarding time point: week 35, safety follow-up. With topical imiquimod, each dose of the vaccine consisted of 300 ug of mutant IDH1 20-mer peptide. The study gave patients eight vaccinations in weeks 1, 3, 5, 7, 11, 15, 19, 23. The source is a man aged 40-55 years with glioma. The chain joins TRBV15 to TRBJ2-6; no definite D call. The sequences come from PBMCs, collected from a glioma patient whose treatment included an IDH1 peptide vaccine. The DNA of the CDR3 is TGTGCCACCAGCAGAGGACAATCTGGGGCCAACGTCCTGACTTTC. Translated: CATSRGQSGANVLTF.